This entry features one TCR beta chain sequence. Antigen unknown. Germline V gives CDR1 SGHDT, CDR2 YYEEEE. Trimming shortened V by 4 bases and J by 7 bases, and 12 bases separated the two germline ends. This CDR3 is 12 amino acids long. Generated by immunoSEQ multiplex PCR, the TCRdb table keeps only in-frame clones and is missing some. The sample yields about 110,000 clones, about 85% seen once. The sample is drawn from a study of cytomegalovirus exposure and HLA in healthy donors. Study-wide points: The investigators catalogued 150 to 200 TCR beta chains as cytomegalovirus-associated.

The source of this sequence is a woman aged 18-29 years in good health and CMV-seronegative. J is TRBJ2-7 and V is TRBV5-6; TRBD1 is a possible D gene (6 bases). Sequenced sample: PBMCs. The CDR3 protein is CASSPGAGEQYF. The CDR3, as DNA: TGTGCCAGCAGCCCAGGGGCTGGGGAGCAGTACTTC.